Shown below are 18 T cell receptor beta chains from a single sample sequenced in a study of blood T cells in healthy people across ages. A second PCR, run for roughly 7 to 11 cycles, used a sample-barcoded 5' primer plus a J-beta primer mix. Using its own MiXCR run on the 5' RACE reads, TCRdb lists one record per CDR3 protein. Here the sample spans approximately 690,000 distinct CDR3 sequences, around three fifths being singletons. The sequenced material came from blood. The receptor source for this set is a man in his sixties in good health.

The chain recombines TRBV11-2 with TRBJ2-5; 9 bases are shared with TRBD1. The end of the DNA fits TRBJ2-7 better, so the J call may be wrong. This CDR3 has 15 amino acids. The germline V gene encodes CDR1 SGHAT and CDR2 FQNNGV. CDR3 coding DNA: TGTGCCAGCAGCGGCCCGGGACAGGGAGCCTACGAGCAGTACTTC. Its protein is CASSGPGQGAYEQYF.

This clonotype has only one observation. This chain uses TRBV7-9 with TRBJ2-7, with D perhaps matching TRBD1 or TRBD2 (5 bases each). V was shortened by 1 base and J by 7 bases, with 8 bases between the two germline ends. The CDR3 sequence is 12 residues long. CDR1 and CDR2 from the germline V gene are SEHNR and FQNEAQ (reference sequence). DNA of the CDR3: TGTGCCAGCAGCTTAGGGGACCCGGAGCAGTACTTC. Protein sequence: CASSLGDPEQYF.

The chain joins TRBV6-1 to TRBJ2-2, with D possibly TRBD2 on 6 matching bases. The CDR3 consists of 15 residues. CDR1 and CDR2 from the germline V gene are MNHNS and SASEGT. V gave up 8 bases and J gave up 0 bases, with 13 bases separating them. For the CDR3, the DNA is TGTGCCAGCGCCATCCGGGGGACGAACACCGGGGAGCTGTTTTTT. Translated: CASAIRGTNTGELFF.

The chain joins TRBV29-1 to TRBJ2-1; a weak D match, TRBD2 (6 bases). Per the germline V gene, CDR1 is SQVTM and CDR2 is ANQGSEA. There are 14 residues in the CDR3. Trimming pared 4 bases from V and 3 bases from J, leaving 13 bases between. CDR3 residues: CSVGGRGGYNEQFF. CDR3 nucleotide sequence: TGCAGCGTTGGCGGAAGGGGAGGCTACAATGAGCAGTTCTTC.

The V and J genes are TRBV29-1 and TRBJ1-2; possible D gene TRBD1, 5 bases. The CDR3 has 14 residues. V dropped 1 base and J dropped 3 bases, with 12 bases sitting between them. CDR1 is SQVTM, CDR2 ANQGSEA, per germline. DNA of the CDR3: TGCAGCGTTGAAGGGGGGGGAAGCTACTATGGCTACACCTTC. Encoded protein: CSVEGGGSYYGYTF.

The chain links TRBV7-9 to TRBJ2-5; the D gene could be TRBD1 or TRBD2 (6 bases each). Germline V gene sequence: CDR1 SEHNR, CDR2 FQNEAQ (reference sequence). CDR3 size: 16 residues. Trimming removed 5 bases from V and 2 bases from J, with 18 bases in between. CDR3 sequence reads: CASSQNREAVQETQYF. The CDR3 nucleotides read TGTGCCAGCAGCCAGAACAGGGAGGCAGTACAAGAGACCCAGTACTTC.

This clonotype has a handful of counts. The V call is TRBV6-5, the J call TRBJ1-2; D not certain. V was pared by 3 bases and J by 3 bases, with 8 bases between. CDR3 length equals 13 residues. The germline CDR1 and CDR2 sequences are MNHEY and SVGAGI. Here the CDR3 reads CASSYWQDYGYTF. In DNA form, the CDR3 reads TGTGCCAGCAGTTATTGGCAGGACTATGGCTACACCTTC.

This sequence joins TRBV7-2 and TRBJ1-1, with D maybe TRBD1 (5 bases). Deletions cut 6 bases from V and 4 bases from J, with 21 bases between. Germline loops: CDR1 SGHTA, CDR2 FQGNSA. The length of the CDR3 is 16 residues. In DNA form, the CDR3 reads TGTGCCAGCAGGCTTTCCGGGACGTCGTTCCCCACTGAAGCTTTCTTT. Its translation is CASRLSGTSFPTEAFF.

A single count supports this clonotype. The J gene is TRBJ1-5, the V gene TRBV7-9; 9 bases match TRBD1. V shed 4 bases, J shed 4 bases, and the junction held 8 bases outside the gene matches. CDR3 length: 16 residues. Per the germline V gene, CDR1 is SEHNR and CDR2 is FQNEAQ (reference sequence). CDR3 in amino acids: CASSSGQGGKNQPQHF. CDR3 DNA sequence: TGTGCCAGCAGCTCGGGACAGGGAGGGAAAAATCAGCCCCAGCATTTT.

This clonotype was detected only a few times. The chain recombines TRBV12-3 or TRBV12-4 with TRBJ2-1; D may be TRBD1 (5 bases). The V and J ends lost 7 bases and 9 bases respectively, with 13 bases between them. The length of the CDR3 is 12 residues. The chain's CDR3 is CASIEQRGEQFF. The CDR3 DNA reads TGTGCCAGCATTGAGCAAAGGGGTGAGCAGTTCTTC.

The chain uses TRBV3-1 and TRBJ2-7, with D perhaps assigned TRBD1 or TRBD2 (5 bases each). Judging by the DNA end, TRBJ2-5 fits better; the J call may be wrong. The CDR3 covers 13 residues. In germline, CDR1 is LGHDT, CDR2 YNNKEL (reference sequence). CDR3 amino acids: CASSRDDRETQYF. The CDR3 nucleotides read TGTGCCAGCAGCAGGGACGACCGAGAGACCCAGTACTTC.

This clonotype was counted a few times. This chain links TRBV2 with TRBJ2-1; D gene ambiguous. The length of the CDR3 is 15 residues. From germline, CDR1 is SNHLY and CDR2 FYNNEI. The V and J ends lost 7 bases and 0 bases respectively, with 13 bases between them. CDR3 bases: TGTGCCAGCAAGGTGCTACAAAGCTCCTACAATGAGCAGTTCTTC. Translating gives CASKVLQSSYNEQFF.

The CDR3 spells CASSRDRLSFF. The CDR3, as DNA: TGCGCCAGCAGTCGCGACCGCTTATCTTTCTTT. This chain uses TRBV4-1 with TRBJ1-1; D gene ambiguous. The CDR3 covers 11 residues. Per the germline V gene, CDR1 is MGHRA and CDR2 is YSYEKL. V dropped 6 bases and J dropped 12 bases, with 14 bases sitting between them.

The rearrangement links TRBV5-1 to TRBJ2-1; 8 nucleotides agree with TRBD2. The CDR3 totals 16 residues. Trimming cost V 1 base and J 0 bases; bases outside gene matches: 3. Germline loops: CDR1 SGHRS, CDR2 YFSETQ. The CDR3 nucleotides are TGCGCCAGCAGCTTGATGGCGGGGGGCTCCTACAATGAGCAGTTCTTC. Its translation: CASSLMAGGSYNEQFF.

V usage is TRBV3-1 and J usage is TRBJ2-7; 10 positions match TRBD1. V lost 3 bases to trimming and J lost 5 bases; unmatched junction nucleotides: 4. Germline V gives CDR1 LGHDT, CDR2 YNNKEL (reference sequence). The CDR3 loop spans 14 amino acids. CDR3 nucleotide sequence: TGTGCCAGCAGCCAGGGACAGGGGTTCGACGAGCAGTACTTC. Its translation is CASSQGQGFDEQYF.

This chain joins TRBV12-3 or TRBV12-4 and TRBJ2-1, with 8 bases identical to TRBD2. Losses at the gene ends were 6 bases for V and 5 bases for J; bases not matched to a gene: 12. The CDR3 has 16 residues. The CDR3 region has the DNA TGTGCCAGCAGCCTTGGGCCCGGGAGGGCCCACAATGAGCAGTTCTTC. Translated, it gives CASSLGPGRAHNEQFF.

The chain links TRBV20-1 to TRBJ1-5, with D perhaps matching TRBD1 (5 bases). V was cut by 5 bases and J by 3 bases, with 11 bases left in between. From germline, CDR1 is DFQATT and CDR2 SNEGSKA (reference sequence). The CDR3 consists of 13 residues. In DNA form, the CDR3 reads TGCAGTGCTCTAGACAGAGTCAATCAGCCCCAGCATTTT. Translated: CSALDRVNQPQHF.

The chain carries TRBV2 and TRBJ2-2, with D possibly being TRBD1 (5 bases). The CDR3 runs 14 residues. The ends were cut back, 6 bases at V and 0 bases at J, with 8 bases in the middle. The germline CDR1 and CDR2 sequences are SNHLY and FYNNEI. The CDR3 DNA reads TGTGCCAGCAGAAGGGGCCCGAACACCGGGGAGCTGTTTTTT. Amino acids: CASRRGPNTGELFF.